The sequence of this T cell receptor beta chain was determined in a study of T-cell memory formation after mild COVID-19. Across the whole study: Largely, the TCR clusters proved donor specific.

Study-wide results and caveats: Clones shrinking between day 15 and 85 showed a balanced CD4/CD8 split, and those that grew later tilted toward CD4+. Mainly in CM and EM were contracting CD4+ clones; CD8+ were in EMRA. Several responding clones turned up in pre-infection memory, indicating that cross-reactive memory may have taken part.

This clonotype was seen more than once but under ten times. Its matching antigen is unknown. The CDR3 consists of 12 residues. Trimming cost V 1 base and J 4 bases, with 4 bases left between them. In germline, CDR1 is MGHRA, CDR2 YSYEKL. TCRdb ran MiXCR on the 5' RACE reads and lists one entry per CDR3 protein. In the table there are 95,000 to 120,000 distinct CDR3 sequences, 22% of which are singletons. This TCR came from a man between 18 and 29 years old who had mild COVID-19 (a few samples of this study predate the infection). Cell type and time point are not known. The sample consisted of PBMCs or a T cell subset sorted from them (not recorded which). The chain links TRBV4-1 to TRBJ1-1; D is ambiguous. The CDR3: CASSQVGTEAFF. CDR3 nucleotide sequence: TGCGCCAGCAGCCAAGTAGGCACTGAAGCTTTCTTT.